This section outlines one T cell receptor (beta chain) sequence together with its context. These data belong to a study of regulatory T cells in long-lasting Graves disease. Combining iRepertoire HTBI primers with Arm-PCR of CDR3 regions, the authors built TCR beta libraries. A single record per CDR3 protein comes from TCRdb applying MiXCR to the multiplex PCR reads. The table includes 500,000 to 800,000 distinct CDR3 sequences, around 30% detected once. Trimming removed 6 bases from V and 6 bases from J, with 12 bases in between. The V gene's germline CDR1 is MNHNS and CDR2 SASEGT. CDR3 length: 12 residues. Indicated time point: persistent/refractory GD, antithyroid drugs over 5 years with positive TRAb. After RNA was extracted from PBMCs, the TCR library was made from it.

The material was peripheral blood mononuclear cells (PBMCs), obtained when the disease was refractory, from a patient treated with antithyroid drugs. The chain uses TRBV6-1 and TRBJ2-7; TRBD1 is a possible D gene (5 bases). The TCR originated in a female donor with Graves disease. The CDR3 region has the DNA TGTGCCAGCAGCGTGGGGCTAAGCGAGCAGTACTTC. Protein sequence: CASSVGLSEQYF.